This passage covers 25 T cell receptor beta chains from one sample sequenced in a study of T cell responses to AZD1222 COVID-19 vaccine (dated by TCRdb to the early 2020s). What this sample's time point label stands for: baseline before first vaccination. Receptors were amplified or captured by the immunoSEQ multiplex PCR assay. TCRdb's version of the immuneACCESS table is confined to in-frame rearrangements and falls short of the full clone set. An unresolved V gene accounts for under half of the shortfall where checked; the remainder is of unknown origin. The sample table holds approximately 90,000 clones, of which less than 90% were seen once. The leading ten clones occupy approximately 7% of the sample. The sequencing here drew on peripheral blood, taken on day 0 of AZD1222 vaccination. Source of these receptors: an adult in good health.

The rearrangement joins TRBV19 to TRBJ2-7, with D possibly being TRBD1 or TRBD2 (5 bases each). The V gene lost 4 bases and the J gene lost 5 bases, with 18 bases spanning the gap. The V gene's germline CDR1 is LNHDA and CDR2 SQIVND (reference sequence). CDR3 length: 15 residues. The CDR3 DNA reads as TGTGCCAGTAGTACAGGGACCTTCGGGGTACACGAGCAGTACTTC. Protein: CASSTGTFGVHEQYF.

This chain uses TRBV20-1 with TRBJ1-2; a weak D match, TRBD1 (6 bases). Trimming removed 3 bases from V and 2 bases from J, with 10 bases in between. The CDR3 is made up of 13 amino acids. The germline CDR1 and CDR2 sequences are DFQATT and SNEGSKA (reference sequence). The CDR3 sequence is CSASSGANYGYTF. CDR3 coding DNA: TGCAGTGCTAGTTCAGGGGCGAACTATGGCTACACCTTC.

The table lists this clone with a few counts. CDR3 region: CASSPNWAGGELFF. CDR3 nucleotides: TGTGCCAGCAGCCCTAATTGGGCGGGCGGGGAGCTGTTTTTT. V is TRBV7-3 and J is TRBJ2-2; D might be TRBD2 (5 bases). The CDR3 is made up of 14 amino acids. CDR1 is SGHTA, CDR2 FQGTGA, per germline. V was clipped by 5 bases and J by 7 bases, with 14 bases between them.

The rearrangement uses TRBV15 and TRBJ1-2; D is uncertain. Germline-derived CDR1 and CDR2 are LNHNV and YYDKDF (reference sequence). The CDR3 is 14 amino acids. The V end lost 1 base, the J end lost 6 bases, and 12 bases lay between the germline ends. CDR3 in amino acids: CATSRASGTHGYTF. The CDR3 coding sequence is TGTGCCACCAGCAGAGCCAGCGGAACCCATGGCTACACCTTC.

V is TRBV7-8 and J is TRBJ2-7; perhaps TRBD2 as D (6 bases). CDR1 and CDR2 from the germline V gene are SGHVS and FQNEAQ. This CDR3 is 13 amino acids long. V was shortened by 1 base and J by 6 bases, with 10 bases between the two germline ends. As DNA, the CDR3 is TGTGCCAGCAGCTTAGGTCCCGGGGGCGAGCAGTACTTC. Encoded protein: CASSLGPGGEQYF.

The rearrangement uses TRBV7-2 and TRBJ1-6, with 7 bases matching TRBD1. The CDR3 consists of 14 residues. Trimming at V came to 4 bases and at J to 9 bases, leaving 6 bases not matched to a gene. CDR1 is SGHTA and CDR2 is FQGNSA in the germline V gene. The CDR3 region is CASSSLDRTSPLHF. The CDR3 DNA reads as TGTGCCAGCAGCTCACTGGACAGGACTTCACCCCTCCACTTT.

This chain uses TRBV5-1 with TRBJ2-3; D is uncertain. V lost 3 bases and J lost 1, with 9 bases in between. The CDR3 spans 14 residues. Germline CDR1 SGHRS, CDR2 YFSETQ. The CDR3 coding sequence is TGCGCCAGCAGCTCCGGGCCTGGCACAGATACGCAGTATTTT. Its protein is CASSSGPGTDTQYF.

This chain links TRBV19 with TRBJ2-7; D ambiguous. From germline, CDR1 is LNHDA and CDR2 SQIVND (reference sequence). The CDR3 is made up of 14 amino acids. Trimming stripped 3 bases from V and 3 bases from J, with 12 bases between. The CDR3 region has the DNA TGTGCCAGTAGTATTGTGGGCAGGAGCTACGAGCAGTACTTC. It encodes CASSIVGRSYEQYF.

The CDR3: CASRRYSGTGGSDTQYF. CDR3 nucleotide sequence: TGTGCCAGCAGACGCTACTCCGGGACAGGGGGCTCAGATACGCAGTATTTT. The V gene is TRBV28, the J gene TRBJ2-3; 12 positions agree with TRBD1. The CDR3 contains 17 residues. The trim removed 6 bases at V and 4 bases at J, leaving 11 bases unmatched. Per germline, CDR1 MDHEN and CDR2 SYDVKM.

The chain couples TRBV19 to TRBJ1-2; 8 bases are a match to TRBD1. The CDR3 consists of 14 residues. The germline V gene has CDR1 LNHDA and CDR2 SQIVND (reference sequence). With V trimmed by 7 bases and J by 4 bases, 8 bases remained unmatched. The CDR3 DNA follows: TGTGCCAGTATGGACAGGGCGGTTAGCTATGGCTACACCTTC. Protein product: CASMDRAVSYGYTF.

This clone came up once. This sequence joins TRBV5-6 and TRBJ2-3, with 9 bases matching TRBD1. CDR1 SGHDT and CDR2 YYEEEE come from the germline V gene. Germline trimming cut 4 bases from V and 2 bases from J; bases unmatched to any gene: 5. This CDR3 is 15 amino acids long. CDR3 coding DNA: TGTGCCAGCAGCAGCCGGGACAGGGCCACAGATACGCAGTATTTT. Translated: CASSSRDRATDTQYF.

The rearrangement links TRBV4-1 to TRBJ1-6; 10 bases agree with TRBD1. This CDR3 comprises 15 residues. The V gene end was trimmed by 3 bases and the J gene end by 10 bases; junction bases not matched to a gene: 6. Germline lookup yields CDR1 MGHRA and CDR2 YSYEKL. The CDR3 spells CASSQPGTGVSPLHF. CDR3 in DNA: TGCGCCAGCAGCCAGCCCGGGACAGGGGTCTCACCCCTCCACTTT.

CDR3: CASSPTGGYYSNQPQHF. DNA of the CDR3: TGTGCCAGTAGCCCGACAGGGGGATATTATAGCAATCAGCCCCAGCATTTT. The chain carries TRBV19 and TRBJ1-5, with 9 bases that match TRBD1. Germline V CDR1 and CDR2: LNHDA, SQIVND (reference sequence). The CDR3 is 17 amino acids. The junction had 9 bases not matched to a gene; V was cut back by 6 bases and J by 0 bases. Full variable domain (remainder filled in from reference TRBV19 and TRBJ1-5): DGGITQSPKYLFRKEGQNVTLSCEQNLNHDAMYWYRQDPGQGLRLIYYSQIVNDFQKGDIAEGYSVSREKKESFPLTVTSAQKNPTAFYLCASSPTGGYYSNQPQHFGDGTRLSIL.

J is TRBJ2-7 and V is TRBV5-4; D perhaps matches TRBD2 (6 bases). Germline V gene sequence: CDR1 SGHNT, CDR2 YYREEE (reference sequence). The CDR3 extends over 14 amino acids. V dropped 4 bases and J dropped 0 bases, with 11 bases sitting between them. CDR3: CASSPGGTSYEQYF. The CDR3 nucleotides read TGTGCCAGCAGCCCAGGCGGGACCTCCTACGAGCAGTACTTC.

This clone occurred once. CDR3 residues: CASTQLGTGLYEQYF. The DNA of the CDR3 is TGTGCCAGCACCCAACTCGGGACAGGACTATACGAGCAGTACTTC. V usage is TRBV6-5 and J usage is TRBJ2-7, with 8 bases identical to TRBD1. Trimming cost V 7 bases and J 4 bases; bases outside gene matches: 12. CDR1 and CDR2 from the germline V gene are MNHEY and SVGAGI. The CDR3 contains 15 residues.

This chain connects TRBV19 to TRBJ2-7, with 12 bases identical to TRBD1. This CDR3 region has 13 residues. V lost 6 bases, J lost 7 bases, and 4 bases stayed unmatched. Germline CDR1 LNHDA, CDR2 SQIVND (reference sequence). The CDR3 sequence is CASRGQGAGEQYF. Written as DNA, the CDR3 is TGTGCCAGTAGGGGACAGGGGGCTGGGGAGCAGTACTTC.

The V gene is TRBV7-2, the J gene TRBJ1-5; D call uncertain. The V and J ends lost 5 bases and 0 bases respectively, with 8 bases between them. CDR3 length equals 14 residues. Per germline, CDR1 SGHTA and CDR2 FQGNSA. CDR3 bases: TGTGCCAGCAGCCCAGGAGGTAGCAATCAGCCCCAGCATTTT. Translating it yields CASSPGGSNQPQHF.

The chain joins TRBV27 to TRBJ1-1; D unresolved. V was trimmed by 0 bases and J by 1 base, leaving 12 bases between them. This CDR3 contains 16 residues. Germline V CDR1 and CDR2: MNHEY, SMNVEV (reference sequence). The chain's CDR3 is CASSLSSSRANTEAFF. In nucleotides, the CDR3 is TGTGCCAGCAGTTTATCGAGTAGTAGGGCGAACACTGAAGCTTTCTTT.

CDR3 DNA sequence: TGTGCCAGTAGTAATTTGAGCAATCAGCCCCAGCATTTT. This sequence encodes CASSNLSNQPQHF. The rearrangement uses TRBV19 and TRBJ1-5; D gene uncertain. CDR1 and CDR2 from the germline V gene are LNHDA and SQIVND (reference sequence). The CDR3 loop spans 13 amino acids. V was pared by 4 bases and J by 1 base, with 5 bases between.

This clone has a single count. J is TRBJ2-1 and V is TRBV7-9, with D perhaps TRBD1 or TRBD2 (5 bases each). The CDR3 has 15 amino acids. Looked up from germline, CDR1 is SEHNR and CDR2 is FQNEAQ (reference sequence). V was pared by 5 bases and J by 0 bases, with 11 bases between. This chain's CDR3 is CASSLTGGSYNEQFF. The CDR3 DNA reads TGTGCCAGCAGCCTCACTGGGGGCTCCTACAATGAGCAGTTCTTC.

The V gene is TRBV5-8, the J gene TRBJ1-4; the D gene is possibly TRBD1 (6 bases). The germline V gene has CDR1 SGHTS and CDR2 YDEGEE. This CDR3 is built from 14 residues. The V end was cut by 1 base, the J end by 5 bases, with 9 bases between. DNA for the CDR3: TGTGCCAGCAGCTTGACAGGGCGGAATGAAAAACTGTTTTTT. This gives the protein CASSLTGRNEKLFF.

The rearrangement uses TRBV5-4 and TRBJ1-2; 8 bases are a match to TRBD1. The V segment lost 4 bases and the J segment 8 bases; nucleotides outside the gene matches: 7. CDR1 SGHNT and CDR2 YYREEE come from the germline V gene (reference sequence). The CDR3 is 13 amino acids. CDR3 amino acids: CASSIGQGDGYTF. The CDR3 bases are TGTGCCAGCAGCATAGGACAGGGAGACGGCTACACCTTC.

The chain couples TRBV10-3 to TRBJ1-3; a possible D gene is TRBD1 (6 bases). This CDR3 is 16 amino acids long. Trimming cost V 3 bases and J 4 bases, with 16 bases left between them. Per germline, CDR1 ENHRY and CDR2 SYGVKD. The CDR3 sequence is CAISDLQGIDGNTIYF. The CDR3 nucleotides are TGTGCCATCAGTGACCTACAGGGAATTGACGGAAACACCATATATTTT.

The chain employs TRBV29-1 and TRBJ1-5, with TRBD1 matching 8 bases. V was pared by 5 bases and J by 0 bases, with 9 bases of the junction left unmatched. Germline CDR1 and CDR2: SQVTM and ANQGSEA. There are 16 residues in the CDR3. The CDR3 is CSVMTGVGYSNQPQHF. CDR3 in DNA: TGCAGCGTTATGACAGGGGTGGGATATAGCAATCAGCCCCAGCATTTT.

J is TRBJ2-5 and V is TRBV5-5, with TRBD2 matching over 7 bases. CDR3 length: 15 amino acids. V dropped 7 bases and J dropped 5; count of bases not matched to a gene: 14. The germline V gene encodes CDR1 SGHKS and CDR2 YYEKEE (reference sequence). CDR3 bases: TGTGCCAGCGCGGTTGGAGGGAGGGTCTGGGAGACCCAGTACTTC. Amino acids: CASAVGGRVWETQYF.